This TCR beta chain was sequenced during a study of spatial heterogeneity in lung cancer. Background on the study: Across the raw uncorrected reads, a unique TCR and UMI combination was observed, on average, more than ten times.

With 1 base removed from V and 0 bases from J, the gap between germline ends came to 10 bases. There are 15 residues in the CDR3. Germline V gene sequence: CDR1 LNHNV, CDR2 YYDKDF (reference sequence). Regarding time point: sample taken at primary tumor resection. No cells were sorted before sequencing. The whole RNA sequenced was extracted from tumor, nontumor lung or frozen PBMC. The donors were 55 to 85 patients with non-small cell lung cancer that was early-stage and untreated. General observations from the study: The appearance of ubiquitous expanded tumor TCRs in blood was greater at resection than follow-up.

A unique molecular identifier was attached to every TCR cDNA molecule. MiXCR was run by TCRdb on the 5' RACE reads, yielding one entry per CDR3 protein. The table includes more than 85,000 distinct CDR3 sequences, approximately 8.5% detected once. This clonotype was seen ten or more times. Its antigen is unidentified. This sequence originates from a male donor with early-stage non-small cell lung cancer. Here the sequenced sample was PBMCs, taken at surgery. The chain carries TRBV15 and TRBJ2-7; D not resolved. The CDR3 DNA follows: TGTGCCACCAGCAGAGCCCAGGCTCGCTCCTACGAGCAGTACTTC. Amino acid sequence: CATSRAQARSYEQYF.